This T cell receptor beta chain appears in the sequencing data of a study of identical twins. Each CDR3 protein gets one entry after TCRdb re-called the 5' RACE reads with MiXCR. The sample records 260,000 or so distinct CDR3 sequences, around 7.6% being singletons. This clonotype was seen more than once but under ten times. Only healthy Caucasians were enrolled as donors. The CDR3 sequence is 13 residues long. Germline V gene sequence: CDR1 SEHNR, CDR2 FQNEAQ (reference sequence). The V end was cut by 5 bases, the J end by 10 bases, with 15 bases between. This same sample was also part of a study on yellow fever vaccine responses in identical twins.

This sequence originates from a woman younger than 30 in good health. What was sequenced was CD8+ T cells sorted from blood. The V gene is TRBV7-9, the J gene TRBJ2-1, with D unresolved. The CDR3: CASSRRTPAEQFF. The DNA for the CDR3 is TGTGCCAGCAGCCGACGGACCCCAGCGGAGCAGTTCTTC.